This T cell receptor (beta chain) was captured by sequencing in a study of spatial heterogeneity in lung cancer. Germline V gene lookup returns CDR1 SGHDN and CDR2 FVKESK. V shed 1 base and J shed 1 base, with 16 bases lying between them. This CDR3 has 17 residues. As for time point: sample taken at primary tumor resection. Sequencing covered unsorted whole RNA taken from tumor, nontumor lung or frozen PBMC. TCRdb reprocessed the 5' RACE reads with MiXCR, giving one entry per CDR3 protein. The sample holds 2,000 to 2,500 distinct CDR3 sequences, about an eighth seen once. The sample consisted of normal lung tissue next to the tumor, taken at surgery. The source is a male donor with early-stage non-small cell lung cancer. This chain links TRBV14 with TRBJ1-1, with D perhaps matching TRBD1 (5 bases). For the CDR3, the DNA is TGTGCCAGCAGCCAAGTGGGCCGCGGGGCGCAGAACACTGAAGCTTTCTTT. Translation: CASSQVGRGAQNTEAFF.